The sequence of this T cell receptor beta chain was determined in a study of blood T cell repertoires in COVID-19. Study summary: Sample material is recorded as cDNA or gDNA derived from T cells, B-cell-depleted T cells, or PBMCs.

The Seattle patients joined while their infection was active and were tracked longitudinally afterward. Original methodology: Reference gene primer amplification gave estimated nucleated cell counts. Measured with immunoSEQ multiplex PCR; TCRdb has only the in-frame clones, and not every one. The V and J calls and clone size were taken over from that table, and D and trimming were inferred from the DNA. The table lists roughly 160,000 clones, over 80% of them singletons. V was clipped by 7 bases and J by 4 bases, with 11 bases between them. Germline CDR1 LNHDA, CDR2 SQIVND (reference sequence). The CDR3 spans 13 residues.

This sequence originates from a woman of 80 years or more with COVID-19, enrolled during active disease. Material: peripheral blood. The chain links TRBV19 to TRBJ1-3, with D unresolved. CDR3 sequence reads: CASMLTRGNTIYF. In nucleotides, the CDR3 is TGTGCCAGTATGTTGACACGAGGAAACACCATATATTTT.